Presented here are 22 T cell receptor beta chains from one specimen sequenced in a study of blood T cell repertoires in COVID-19. The repertoire was sequenced with immunoSEQ multiplex PCR; TCRdb's copy has only in-frame clones and lacks some. The sample carries about 230,000 clones, approximately 90% recorded once. The sequencing input was peripheral blood. Receptor source: a man over 45 with COVID-19, enrolled during active disease.

The chain has TRBV7-9 and TRBJ2-1; a possible D gene is TRBD2 (5 bases). Germline V gene data show CDR1 as SEHNR and CDR2 as FQNEAQ (reference sequence). The CDR3 contains 17 residues. Trimming stripped 1 base from V and 8 bases from J, with 21 bases between. CDR3 DNA: TGTGCCAGCAGCTTAGTTTCGGTTGGGAGATTTAACTATGAGCAGTTCTTC. This encodes CASSLVSVGRFNYEQFF. Complete variable domain (other parts from reference TRBV7-9 and TRBJ2-1): DTGVSQNPRHKITKRGQNVTFRCDPISEHNRLYWYRQTLGQGPEFLTYFQNEAQLEKSRLLSDRFSAERPKGSFSTLEIQRTEQGDSAMYLCASSLVSVGRFNYEQFFGPGTRLTVL.

This clone was counted between two and nine times. The rearrangement joins TRBV5-1 to TRBJ1-2; 9 bases match TRBD1. The V gene's germline CDR1 is SGHRS and CDR2 YFSETQ. CDR3 length: 17 residues. V lost 3 bases to trimming and J lost 5 bases; unmatched junction nucleotides: 14. CDR3 region: CASSSTKTQGARYGYTF. The CDR3 DNA sequence: TGCGCCAGCAGCTCAACTAAGACACAGGGGGCCCGGTATGGCTACACCTTC.

V and J are TRBV9 and TRBJ2-1; 8 nucleotides line up with TRBD2. V gave up 4 bases and J gave up 4 bases; unmatched junction bases: 7. The CDR3 is 15 amino acids. Germline CDR1 SGDLS, CDR2 YYNGEE. The chain's CDR3 is CASSPGRGTYNEQFF. Written as DNA, the CDR3 is TGTGCCAGCAGCCCCGGGAGGGGGACTTACAATGAGCAGTTCTTC.

The chain carries TRBV2 and TRBJ1-2; TRBD1 matches 7 bases. J lost 3 bases, V lost 2 bases, and 3 bases had no gene match. Germline lookup yields CDR1 SNHLY and CDR2 FYNNEI. The CDR3 extends over 14 amino acids. The DNA for the CDR3 is TGTGCCAGCAGTGAACAGGGACAGTACTATGGCTACACCTTC. Translating it yields CASSEQGQYYGYTF.

The chain couples TRBV5-8 to TRBJ2-3; a possible D gene is TRBD1 (5 bases). This CDR3 is built from 15 residues. The germline V gene has CDR1 SGHTS and CDR2 YDEGEE. Trimming pared 1 base from V and 2 bases from J, leaving 11 bases between. The CDR3 nucleotides are TGTGCCAGCAGCTTGCTTGGGGCAATCACAGATACGCAGTATTTT. It codes for CASSLLGAITDTQYF.

This rearrangement joins TRBV7-3 to TRBJ1-1; a possible D gene is TRBD1 (5 bases). The germline CDR1 and CDR2 sequences are SGHTA and FQGTGA. Deletions cut 7 bases from V and 0 bases from J, with 12 bases between. This CDR3 is 14 amino acids long. The CDR3 DNA is TGTGCCAGCACCCCTCCAGGGTTGAACACTGAAGCTTTCTTT. This sequence encodes CASTPPGLNTEAFF.

This clone was found a few times. The gene calls are TRBV19 and TRBJ2-2; no reliable D call. The CDR3 totals 14 residues. V lost 3 bases to trimming and J lost 5 bases, with 10 bases between them. CDR1 is LNHDA and CDR2 is SQIVND in the germline V gene (reference sequence). The CDR3 loop reads CASSIRPSTGELFF. The CDR3 DNA reads as TGTGCCAGTAGTATTCGTCCCTCTACCGGGGAGCTGTTTTTT.

This rearrangement joins TRBV11-2 to TRBJ1-4; 7 bases match TRBD1. The CDR3 runs to 14 residues. CDR1 and CDR2 from the germline V gene are SGHAT and FQNNGV. V was clipped by 7 bases and J by 7 bases; unmatched bases: 9. This chain's CDR3 is CASKLRGFGEKLFF. Here the CDR3 DNA reads TGTGCCAGCAAACTCAGGGGGTTCGGTGAAAAACTGTTTTTT.

This sequence joins TRBV3-1 (or the pseudogene TRBV3-2) and TRBJ1-1; 8 nucleotides line up with TRBD1. Germline CDR1 reads LGHDT; CDR2 reads YNNKEL (reference sequence). V lost 4 bases to trimming and J lost 5 bases; unmatched junction nucleotides: 3. This CDR3 comprises 13 residues. The CDR3 DNA sequence: TGTGCCAGCAGCCGACAGGGGTATACTGAAGCTTTCTTT. Protein: CASSRQGYTEAFF.

This chain links TRBV2 with TRBJ2-3; TRBD2 might be the D (5 bases). The germline gives CDR1 SNHLY, CDR2 FYNNEI. Trimming took 4 bases from V and 4 from J, leaving 6 bases between them. The CDR3 totals 12 residues. The CDR3 region has the DNA TGTGCCAGCAGTGCGGAGGCAGATACGCAGTATTTT. This codes for CASSAEADTQYF. Using reference TRBV2 and TRBJ2-3 for the parts outside the CDR3, the full variable domain is EPEVTQTPSHQVTQMGQEVILRCVPISNHLYFYWYRQILGQKVEFLVSFYNNEISEKSEIFDDQFSVERPDGSNFTLKIRSTKLEDSAMYFCASSAEADTQYFGPGTRLTVL.

The chain employs TRBV6-5 and TRBJ2-7; perhaps TRBD1 as D (5 bases). Per germline, CDR1 MNHEY and CDR2 SVGAGI. Between the trimmed V and J ends, which lost 6 bases and 3 bases, there was a span of 15 bases. The CDR3 has 14 residues. Here the CDR3 DNA reads TGTGCCAGCAGCCGACAGTTTCCGGGCTACGAGCAGTACTTC. This sequence encodes CASSRQFPGYEQYF.

The chain has TRBV4-1 and TRBJ2-1; D is undetermined. Germline assignment: CDR1 MGHRA and CDR2 YSYEKL. The CDR3 sequence is 14 residues long. V gave up 0 bases and J gave up 14 bases, with 17 bases separating them. CDR3 in amino acids: CASSQDGRVNNEFF. In DNA form, the CDR3 reads TGCGCCAGCAGCCAAGATGGTCGAGTTAATAACGAGTTCTTC.

This chain connects TRBV6-6 to TRBJ2-7; 11 nucleotides align to TRBD2. This CDR3 spans 16 amino acids. J gave up 1 base and V 0 bases, and 2 bases lay outside the gene matches. CDR1 and CDR2 (germline): MNHNY, SVGAGI (reference sequence). CDR3 nucleotide sequence: TGTGCCAGCAGTTACTCACTAGCGGGAGTGTCCTACGAGCAGTACTTC. Amino acid sequence: CASSYSLAGVSYEQYF.

The chain combines TRBV5-1 with TRBJ2-5; perhaps TRBD1 as D (5 bases). The CDR3 is 13 amino acids. Germline lookup yields CDR1 SGHRS and CDR2 YFSETQ. V lost 5 bases and J 2 bases, leaving 10 bases between the germline ends. The CDR3 protein is CASSWTQQETQYF. CDR3 DNA: TGCGCCAGCAGTTGGACACAACAAGAGACCCAGTACTTC.

V and J are TRBV5-1 and TRBJ2-3; no clear D. The germline V and J ends were trimmed by 3 bases and 2 bases, with 7 bases remaining between them. The CDR3 loop spans 13 amino acids. Germline V lookup: CDR1 SGHRS, CDR2 YFSETQ. The chain's CDR3 is CASSSTVTDTQYF. As DNA, the CDR3 is TGCGCCAGCAGCTCCACAGTCACAGATACGCAGTATTTT.

The J gene is TRBJ2-2, the V gene TRBV5-1, with 12 bases fitting TRBD2. Per the germline V gene, CDR1 is SGHRS and CDR2 is YFSETQ. The CDR3 loop spans 19 amino acids. V lost 0 bases and J lost 2; bases outside the gene matches: 8. The CDR3 nucleotides read TGCGCCAGCAGCTTGGTACTAGCGGGAGGATTTAGTAACACCGGGGAGCTGTTTTTT. Translation: CASSLVLAGGFSNTGELFF.

The chain combines TRBV3-1 (or the pseudogene TRBV3-2) with TRBJ2-7, with 14 bases matching TRBD2. Germline CDR1 LGHDT, CDR2 YNNKEL (reference sequence). V was pared by 3 bases and J by 7 bases, with 11 bases of the junction left unmatched. The CDR3 is 17 amino acids. CDR3 DNA sequence: TGTGCCAGCAGCCAGGAGGGACTAGCGGGAGTTTCGCGGGAGCAGTACTTC. Amino acid sequence: CASSQEGLAGVSREQYF.

The chain links TRBV6-5 to TRBJ1-2; 7 bases are a match to TRBD1. V was pared by 6 bases and J by 8 bases, with 12 bases of the junction left unmatched. Germline CDR1 and CDR2: MNHEY and SVGAGI. This CDR3 has 14 residues. Here the CDR3 DNA reads TGTGCCAGCAGCTCCCCCGGGACAGTTATCGGCTACACCTTC. Its translation is CASSSPGTVIGYTF.

CDR3 in amino acids: CSASSRGSSYEQYF. CDR3 bases: TGCAGTGCTAGTTCCAGGGGAAGCTCCTACGAGCAGTACTTC. The chain links TRBV20-1 to TRBJ2-7, with D maybe TRBD1 (6 bases). Germline values: CDR1 DFQATT, CDR2 SNEGSKA (reference sequence). CDR3 size: 14 residues. V was clipped by 3 bases and J by 0 bases, with 12 bases between them.

The J gene is TRBJ2-7, the V gene TRBV4-2, with unresolved D. CDR3 length equals 12 residues. Germline V gene data show CDR1 as LGHNA and CDR2 as YNFKEQ. V dropped 1 base and J dropped 12 bases, with 13 bases sitting between them. For the CDR3, the DNA is TGTGCCAGCAGCCAAGCTGGGCAGTCGACGTACTTC. This sequence encodes CASSQAGQSTYF.

The V call is TRBV9, the J call TRBJ2-4; maybe TRBD2 (5 bases). This CDR3 region has 15 residues. CDR1 is SGDLS and CDR2 is YYNGEE in the germline V gene. V lost 0 bases to trimming and J lost 9 bases, with 16 bases between them. CDR3 DNA sequence: TGTGCCAGCAGCGTAGATGTGGCCCGGGGTGCCATTCAGTACTTC. Its protein product is CASSVDVARGAIQYF.

This rearrangement joins TRBV7-3 to TRBJ1-1; 9 bases are a match to TRBD1. CDR3 length equals 16 residues. Germline CDR1 reads SGHTA; CDR2 reads FQGTGA. V trimming: 5 bases; J trimming: 3 bases; junction bases outside the gene matches: 10. CDR3 bases: TGTGCCAGCAGCCCCGCGGTGACAGGGGGATACACTGAAGCTTTCTTT. Amino acids: CASSPAVTGGYTEAFF.